This TCR beta chain derives from a study of blood T cell repertoires in COVID-19. Across the study: Some COVID-19 samples were acute and others convalescent; all came from the United States, Italy and Spain. PBMCs, B-cell-depleted T cells, or T cells were the source of the cDNA or gDNA that made up the material.

Germline CDR1 SGHVS, CDR2 FQNEAQ. Between the trimmed V and J ends, which lost 4 bases and 1 base, there was a span of 14 bases. This CDR3 is built from 16 residues. As originally analysed: Estimation of nucleated cell counts was performed using reference gene primer amplification. Data came from immunoSEQ multiplex PCR; TCRdb stores just in-frame clones and leaves some out. V, J and clone size reflect that table, while D and trimming were determined from the DNA. Counted here are 250,000 to 300,000 clones, around 84% occurring once; the ten biggest clones make up 4.2%. This clone was detected once. The chain joins TRBV7-8 to TRBJ1-5, with D possibly TRBD1 on 6 matching bases. The sequence derives from a man between 60 and 75 years old with acute or convalescent COVID-19. Sequences were obtained from peripheral blood. CDR3: CASSSHRVRSNQPQHF. The CDR3 DNA is TGTGCCAGCAGCTCACACAGGGTTAGGAGCAATCAGCCCCAGCATTTT.